A single sample gave rise to the 16 T cell receptor beta chains below, sequenced in a study of response to subunit inactivated influenza vaccine. TCRdb fed the RT-PCR reads into MiXCR, producing one record per CDR3 protein. Seen here are approximately 700,000 distinct CDR3 sequences, 15% to 18% observed once, and the top ten hold 9.5% to 13%. Sequenced material: PBMCs from blood, taken 11 to 12 days after vaccination. The receptors come from a man over 45 who received an inactivated influenza vaccine.

The V and J genes are TRBV20-1 and TRBJ2-7; D is unresolved. Per the germline V gene, CDR1 is DFQATT and CDR2 is SNEGSKA (reference sequence). This CDR3 is 16 amino acids long. Between the trimmed V and J ends, which lost 0 bases and 1 base, there was a span of 16 bases. DNA of the CDR3: TGCAGTGCTAGAGATCTTGGCCAGGCCAGGTCCTACGAGCAGTACTTC. It specifies CSARDLGQARSYEQYF.

This clonotype was picked up a small number of times. The rearrangement links TRBV4-1 to TRBJ2-2, with D possibly TRBD1 on 5 matching bases. Germline V CDR1 and CDR2: MGHRA, YSYEKL. Trimming pared 2 bases from V and 7 bases from J, leaving 14 bases between. CDR3 length: 15 amino acids. As DNA, the CDR3 is TGCGCCAGCAGCCAAAATACAGGCTCCGGCGGGGAGCTGTTTTTT. This sequence encodes CASSQNTGSGGELFF.

This clonotype was observed a handful of times. The genes are TRBV15 and TRBJ2-1; no clear D. The CDR3 is 14 amino acids. CDR1 and CDR2 from the germline V gene are LNHNV and YYDKDF (reference sequence). V lost 0 bases to trimming and J lost 4 bases, with 7 bases between them. CDR3 sequence (DNA): TGTGCCACCAGCAGAGACCCCGGGTACAATGAGCAGTTCTTC. Residues: CATSRDPGYNEQFF.

This clonotype was counted between two and nine times. This rearrangement joins TRBV28 to TRBJ1-6; a weak D match, TRBD1 (5 bases). CDR1 and CDR2 (germline): MDHEN, SYDVKM. V lost 0 bases to trimming and J lost 5 bases, with 8 bases between them. This CDR3 contains 15 residues. Here the CDR3 reads CASSLWGRNNSPLHF. The CDR3 DNA reads as TGTGCCAGCAGTTTATGGGGACGGAATAATTCACCCCTCCACTTT. Filled out from reference TRBV28 and TRBJ1-6, the complete variable domain reads DVKVTQSSRYLVKRTGEKVFLECVQDMDHENMFWYRQDPGLGLRLIYFSYDVKMKEKGDIPEGYSVSREKKERFSLILESASTNQTSMYLCASSLWGRNNSPLHFGNGTRLTVT.

This clonotype was observed many times. This rearrangement joins TRBV20-1 to TRBJ1-2, with D perhaps matching TRBD1 (6 bases). The CDR3 loop spans 12 amino acids. Germline CDR1 is DFQATT and CDR2 is SNEGSKA (reference sequence). Trimming stripped 6 bases from V and 4 bases from J, with 12 bases between. The CDR3 region has the DNA TGCAGTGCGACAGGACAGACCTATGGCTACACCTTC. Translating gives CSATGQTYGYTF.

This clonotype was seen only a few times. The gene calls are TRBV13 and TRBJ2-5, with 8 positions matching TRBD1. The CDR3 covers 14 residues. V gave up 5 bases and J gave up 4 bases; unmatched junction bases: 6. The germline V gene encodes CDR1 PRHDT and CDR2 FYEKMQ (reference sequence). CDR3 sequence reads: CASSVLQGGETQYF. CDR3 bases: TGTGCCAGCAGCGTCCTACAGGGGGGAGAGACCCAGTACTTC.

V and J are TRBV20-1 and TRBJ2-5; 10 nucleotides agree with TRBD2. CDR1 DFQATT and CDR2 SNEGSKA come from the germline V gene (reference sequence). The junction had 6 bases not matched to a gene; V was cut back by 0 bases and J by 5 bases. The CDR3 totals 15 residues. Here the CDR3 reads CSAREGSGGSETQYF. The CDR3, as DNA: TGCAGTGCTAGAGAAGGTAGCGGGGGGTCGGAGACCCAGTACTTC.

This clonotype came up a few times. The genes are TRBV12-3 or TRBV12-4 and TRBJ2-3; TRBD1 might be the D (6 bases). Trimming left V 6 bases short and J 3 bases short, with 13 bases between. The CDR3 extends over 14 amino acids. The chain's CDR3 is CASSLHRETDTQYF. The CDR3 DNA follows: TGTGCCAGCAGCCTTCACAGGGAAACAGATACGCAGTATTTT.

The chain is built from TRBV5-1 and TRBJ2-1, with D perhaps matching TRBD2 (6 bases). CDR1 is SGHRS, CDR2 YFSETQ, per germline. This CDR3 comprises 17 residues. V lost 0 bases to trimming and J lost 8 bases, with 21 bases between them. The CDR3 is CASSLGLGGLQGHEQFF. Written as DNA, the CDR3 is TGCGCCAGCAGCTTGGGACTGGGGGGACTCCAAGGTCATGAGCAGTTCTTC.

The J gene is TRBJ1-1, the V gene TRBV3-1; D unclear. V shed 3 bases and J shed 5 bases, with 10 bases lying between them. This CDR3 region has 13 residues. The V gene's germline CDR1 is LGHDT and CDR2 YNNKEL (reference sequence). The CDR3 sequence: CASSHEGRTEAFF. The CDR3, as DNA: TGTGCCAGCAGCCACGAGGGTCGGACTGAAGCTTTCTTT.

The gene calls are TRBV6-2 or TRBV6-3 and TRBJ2-7; D call uncertain. Germline V lookup: CDR1 MNHEY, CDR2 SVGEGT. Trimming removed 10 bases from V and 3 bases from J, with 10 bases in between. The length of the CDR3 is 11 residues. The chain's CDR3 is CATSGYYEQYF. Written as DNA, the CDR3 is TGTGCCACCTCAGGCTACTACGAGCAGTACTTC.

This clonotype was seen a handful of times. The chain is built from TRBV7-6 and TRBJ2-5; TRBD2 matches 12 bases. This CDR3 is 17 amino acids long. Germline V gene sequence: CDR1 SGHVS, CDR2 FNYEAQ. Unmatched junction bases numbered 14, after V lost 9 bases and J lost 3 bases. CDR3 in amino acids: CASKLSLAGGFEETQYF. CDR3 nucleotide sequence: TGTGCCAGTAAGCTTAGTCTAGCGGGAGGGTTCGAAGAGACCCAGTACTTC.

Ten or more counts support this clonotype. The chain's CDR3 is CASSLQGSQETQYF. CDR3 coding DNA: TGTGCCAGCAGTTTACAGGGATCACAAGAGACCCAGTACTTC. The rearrangement uses TRBV12-3 or TRBV12-4 and TRBJ2-5; D is perhaps TRBD1 (5 bases). The CDR3 consists of 14 residues. V dropped 2 bases and J dropped 2 bases, with 9 bases sitting between them.

A few counts support this clonotype. The chain is built from TRBV27 and TRBJ2-5; 8 positions agree with TRBD2. Germline CDR1 is MNHEY and CDR2 is SMNVEV (reference sequence). The V gene end was trimmed by 5 bases and the J gene end by 9 bases; junction bases not matched to a gene: 14. The CDR3 consists of 15 residues. For the CDR3, the DNA is TGTGCCAGCAGTCCCTTAGCGGGAATCGTTAAGTCCCAGTACTTC. Encoded protein: CASSPLAGIVKSQYF.

The DNA of the CDR3 is TGTGCCACCAGCCCCTCGGCACTAGCGGGGGCAGATACGCAGTATTTT. This codes for CATSPSALAGADTQYF. The chain has TRBV15 and TRBJ2-3; 11 bases are a match to TRBD2. The germline gives CDR1 LNHNV, CDR2 YYDKDF (reference sequence). The CDR3 runs to 16 residues. V lost 5 bases and J lost 4; bases outside the gene matches: 8.

This clonotype was counted many times. This sequence joins TRBV12-3 or TRBV12-4 and TRBJ2-3, with a weak D call TRBD2 (6 bases). Trimming removed 2 bases from V and 0 bases from J, with 15 bases in between. This CDR3 region has 17 residues. The CDR3 here is CASSLYGGPTSTDTQYF. CDR3 in DNA: TGTGCCAGCAGTTTATACGGGGGACCCACTAGCACAGATACGCAGTATTTT.